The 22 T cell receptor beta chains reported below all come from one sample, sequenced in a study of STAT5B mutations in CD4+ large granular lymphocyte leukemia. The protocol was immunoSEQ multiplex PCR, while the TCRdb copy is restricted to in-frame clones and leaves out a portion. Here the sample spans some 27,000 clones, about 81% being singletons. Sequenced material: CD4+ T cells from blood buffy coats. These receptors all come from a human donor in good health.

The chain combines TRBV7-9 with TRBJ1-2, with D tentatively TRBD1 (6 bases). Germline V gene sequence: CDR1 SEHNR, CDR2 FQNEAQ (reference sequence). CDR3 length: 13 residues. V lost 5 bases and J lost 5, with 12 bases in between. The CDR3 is CASSPQGIYGYTF. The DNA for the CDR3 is TGTGCCAGCAGCCCTCAGGGGATATATGGCTACACCTTC.

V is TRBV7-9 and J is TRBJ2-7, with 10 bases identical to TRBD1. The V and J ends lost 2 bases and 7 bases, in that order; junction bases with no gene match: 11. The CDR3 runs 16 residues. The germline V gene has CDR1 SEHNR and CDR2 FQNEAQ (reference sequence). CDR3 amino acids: CASSLWTGTGEREQYF. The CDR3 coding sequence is TGTGCCAGCAGCTTATGGACCGGGACAGGGGAACGAGAGCAGTACTTC.

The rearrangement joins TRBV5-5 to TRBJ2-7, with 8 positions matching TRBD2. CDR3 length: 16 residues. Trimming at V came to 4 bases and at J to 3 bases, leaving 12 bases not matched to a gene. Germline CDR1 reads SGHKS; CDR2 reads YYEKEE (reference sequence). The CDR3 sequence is CASSQTLVLADYEQYF. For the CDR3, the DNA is TGTGCCAGCAGCCAAACGTTAGTACTAGCGGACTACGAGCAGTACTTC.

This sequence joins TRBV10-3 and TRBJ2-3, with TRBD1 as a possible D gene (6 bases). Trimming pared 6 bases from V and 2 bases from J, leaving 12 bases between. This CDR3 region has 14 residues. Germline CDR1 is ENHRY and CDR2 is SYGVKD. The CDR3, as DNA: TGTGCCATCAGCGAAGGACAGATCACAGATACGCAGTATTTT. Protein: CAISEGQITDTQYF.

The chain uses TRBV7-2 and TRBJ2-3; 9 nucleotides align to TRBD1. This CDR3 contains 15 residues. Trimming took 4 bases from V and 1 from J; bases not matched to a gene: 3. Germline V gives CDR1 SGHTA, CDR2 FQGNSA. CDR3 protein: CASSYGQGRTDTQYF. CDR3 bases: TGTGCCAGCAGCTACGGACAGGGGCGCACAGATACGCAGTATTTT.

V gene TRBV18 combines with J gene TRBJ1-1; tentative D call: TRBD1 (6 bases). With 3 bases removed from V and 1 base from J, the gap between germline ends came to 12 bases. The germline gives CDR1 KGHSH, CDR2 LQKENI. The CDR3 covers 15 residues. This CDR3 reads CASSPNIQGNTEAFF. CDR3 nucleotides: TGTGCCAGCTCACCTAATATACAGGGGAACACTGAAGCTTTCTTT.

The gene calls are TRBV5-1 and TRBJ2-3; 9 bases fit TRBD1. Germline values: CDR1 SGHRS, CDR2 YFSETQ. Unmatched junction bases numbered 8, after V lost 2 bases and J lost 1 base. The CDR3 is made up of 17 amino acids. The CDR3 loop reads CASSFKPGQGRTDTQYF. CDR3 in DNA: TGCGCCAGCAGCTTTAAACCGGGACAGGGTCGCACAGATACGCAGTATTTT. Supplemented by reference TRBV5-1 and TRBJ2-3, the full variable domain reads KAGVTQTPRYLIKTRGQQVTLSCSPISGHRSVSWYQQTPGQGLQFLFEYFSETQRNKGNFPGRFSGRQFSNSRSEMNVSTLELGDSALYLCASSFKPGQGRTDTQYFGPGTRLTVL.

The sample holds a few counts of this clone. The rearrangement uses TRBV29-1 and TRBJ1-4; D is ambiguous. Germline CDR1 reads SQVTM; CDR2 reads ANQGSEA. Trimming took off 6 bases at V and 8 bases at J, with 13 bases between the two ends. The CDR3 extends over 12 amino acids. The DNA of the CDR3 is TGCAGCGTCCGGGGAATGGACGAAAAACTGTTTTTT. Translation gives CSVRGMDEKLFF.

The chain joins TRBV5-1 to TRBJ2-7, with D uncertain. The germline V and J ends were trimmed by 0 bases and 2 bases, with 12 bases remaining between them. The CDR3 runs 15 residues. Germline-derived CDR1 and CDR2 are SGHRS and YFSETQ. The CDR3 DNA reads TGCGCCAGCAGCTTGGATGTCAGTACCCCCTACGAGCAGTACTTC. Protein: CASSLDVSTPYEQYF.

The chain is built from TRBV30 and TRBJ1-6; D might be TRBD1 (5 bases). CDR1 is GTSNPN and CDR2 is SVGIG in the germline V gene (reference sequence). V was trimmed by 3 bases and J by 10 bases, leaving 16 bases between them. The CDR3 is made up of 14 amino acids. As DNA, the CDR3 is TGTGCCTGGAGCCACTGGGCCGAGGGGTCACCCCTCCACTTT. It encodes CAWSHWAEGSPLHF.

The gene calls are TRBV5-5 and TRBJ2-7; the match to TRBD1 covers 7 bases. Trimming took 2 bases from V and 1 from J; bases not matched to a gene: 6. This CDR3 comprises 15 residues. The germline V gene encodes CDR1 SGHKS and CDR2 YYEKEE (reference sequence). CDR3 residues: CASSLQPGQSYEQYF. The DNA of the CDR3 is TGTGCCAGCAGCTTACAACCGGGACAGTCCTACGAGCAGTACTTC.

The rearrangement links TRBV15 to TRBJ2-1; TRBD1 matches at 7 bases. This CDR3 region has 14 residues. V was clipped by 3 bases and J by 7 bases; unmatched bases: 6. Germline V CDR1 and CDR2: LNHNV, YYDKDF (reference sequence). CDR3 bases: TGTGCCACCAGCAGTACAGGGGTATGGAATGAGCAGTTCTTC. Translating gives CATSSTGVWNEQFF. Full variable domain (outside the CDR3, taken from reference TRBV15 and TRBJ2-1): DAMVIQNPRYQVTQFGKPVTLSCSQTLNHNVMYWYQQKSSQAPKLLFHYYDKDFNNEADTPDNFQSRRPNTSFCFLDIRSPGLGDTAMYLCATSSTGVWNEQFFGPGTRLTVL.

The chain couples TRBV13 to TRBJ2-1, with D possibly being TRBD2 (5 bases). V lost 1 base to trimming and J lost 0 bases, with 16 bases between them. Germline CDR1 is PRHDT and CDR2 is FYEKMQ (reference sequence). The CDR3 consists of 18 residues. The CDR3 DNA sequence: TGTGCCAGCAGCTTAGCCCCAGTAAGGGAGAACTCCTACAATGAGCAGTTCTTC. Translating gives CASSLAPVRENSYNEQFF.

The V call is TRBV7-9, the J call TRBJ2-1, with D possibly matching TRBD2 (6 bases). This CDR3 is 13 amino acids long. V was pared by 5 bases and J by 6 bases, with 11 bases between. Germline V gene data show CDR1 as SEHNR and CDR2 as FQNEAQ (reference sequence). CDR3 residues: CASSRDFINEQFF. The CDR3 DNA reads TGTGCCAGCAGCCGGGACTTTATCAATGAGCAGTTCTTC.

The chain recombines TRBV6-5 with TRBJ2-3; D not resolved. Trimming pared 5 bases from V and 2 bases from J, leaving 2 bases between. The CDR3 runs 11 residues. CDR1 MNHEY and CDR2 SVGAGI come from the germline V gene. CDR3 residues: CASSHTDTQYF. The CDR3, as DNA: TGTGCCAGCAGTCACACAGATACGCAGTATTTT.

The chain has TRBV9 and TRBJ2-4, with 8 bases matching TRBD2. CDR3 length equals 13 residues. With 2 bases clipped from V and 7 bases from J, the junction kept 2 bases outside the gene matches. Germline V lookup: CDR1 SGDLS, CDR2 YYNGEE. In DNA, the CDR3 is TGTGCCAGCAGCGTGGGACTAGGGAACATTCAGTACTTC. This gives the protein CASSVGLGNIQYF.

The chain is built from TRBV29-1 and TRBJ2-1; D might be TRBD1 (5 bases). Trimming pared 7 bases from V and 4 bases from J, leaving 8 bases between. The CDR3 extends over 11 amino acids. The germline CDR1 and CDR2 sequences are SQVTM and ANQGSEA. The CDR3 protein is CSGSGYNEQFF. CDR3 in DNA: TGCAGCGGCTCAGGGTACAATGAGCAGTTCTTC.

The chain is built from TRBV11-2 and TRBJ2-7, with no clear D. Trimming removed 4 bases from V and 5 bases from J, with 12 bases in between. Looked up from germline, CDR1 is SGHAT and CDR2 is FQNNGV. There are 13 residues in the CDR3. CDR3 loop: CASSSSFINEQYF. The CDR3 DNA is TGTGCCAGCAGCTCCAGTTTTATCAACGAGCAGTACTTC.

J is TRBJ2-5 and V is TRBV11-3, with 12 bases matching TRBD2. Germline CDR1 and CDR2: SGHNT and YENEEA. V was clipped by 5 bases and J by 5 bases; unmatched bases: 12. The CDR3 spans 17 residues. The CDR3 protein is CASSTGLAGPQWETQYF. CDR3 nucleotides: TGTGCCAGCAGCACCGGACTAGCGGGACCCCAATGGGAGACCCAGTACTTC.

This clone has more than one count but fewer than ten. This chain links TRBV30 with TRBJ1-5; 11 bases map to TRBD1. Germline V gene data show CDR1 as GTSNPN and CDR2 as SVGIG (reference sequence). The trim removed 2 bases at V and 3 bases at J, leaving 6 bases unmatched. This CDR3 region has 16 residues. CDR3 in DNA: TGTGCCTGGAGTCTATGGGGACAGGGGGACAATCAGCCCCAGCATTTT. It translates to CAWSLWGQGDNQPQHF. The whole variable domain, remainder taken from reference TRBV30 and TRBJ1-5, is SQTIHQWPATLVQPVGSPLSLECTVEGTSNPNLYWYRQAAGRGLQLLFYSVGIGQISSEVPQNLSASRPQDRQFILSSKKLLLSDSGFYLCAWSLWGQGDNQPQHFGDGTRLSIL.

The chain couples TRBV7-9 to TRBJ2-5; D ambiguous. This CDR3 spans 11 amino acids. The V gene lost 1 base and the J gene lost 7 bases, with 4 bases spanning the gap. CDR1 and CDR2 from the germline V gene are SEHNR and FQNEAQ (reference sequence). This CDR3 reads CASSLGGTQYF. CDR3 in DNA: TGTGCCAGCAGCTTAGGAGGGACCCAGTACTTC.

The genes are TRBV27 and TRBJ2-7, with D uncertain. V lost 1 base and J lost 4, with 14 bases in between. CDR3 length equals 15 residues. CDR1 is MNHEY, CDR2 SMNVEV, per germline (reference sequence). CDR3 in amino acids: CASSLFDGSVYEQYF. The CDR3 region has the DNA TGTGCCAGCAGTTTATTTGACGGCAGTGTTTACGAGCAGTACTTC.